This T cell receptor beta chain was sequenced for a study of blood T cell repertoires in COVID-19 (dated by TCRdb to the early 2020s). With regard to the full study: The collaborator samples originated in the United States, Italy and Spain and spanned the acute and convalescent phases of COVID-19. The sample metadata nearly always contained a de-identified subject ID, COVID-19 status, age in years and sex. The samples were drawn from the first 160 participants of the ongoing ImmuneRACE study and from 1,254 subjects provided by 6 global collaborators. The material from the prospective study consisted of cDNA or gDNA derived from T cells, B-cell-depleted T cells, or PBMCs. Where available, HLA class I and class II types were taken from metadata supplied by the sample provider and were not determined by assay-based typing. Deeply sampled blood TCRbeta repertoires from subjects exposed to, actively infected with, or recovered from COVID-19 were included in the dataset. A freely available public database, intended as a resource for researchers studying the immune response to SARS-CoV-2, is where the repertoires were released.

One collaborating source in Seattle enrolled patients during active infection and followed them longitudinally through the course of disease. The collaborating institutions used their own protocols to collect whole blood in K2EDTA tubes. For TCRbeta analysis, collaborators shipped samples in one of three forms: frozen whole blood, isolated PBMCs, or DNA extracted from either of those sample types. Taken from cysteine to phenylalanine, the CDR3 has 13 residues. The sequence is cut down to CDR3 DNA, 39 bases in frame from base 1. The V and J ends are trimmed by 5 bases and 3 bases, leaving 10 bases between them. The germline V gene yields SGHTA for CDR1 and FQGNSA for CDR2. TCRbeta CDR3 regions were amplified from genomic DNA by means of the immunoSEQ Assay, a bias-controlled multiplex PCR. Under the source paper's analysis protocol: Nucleated cell counts per sample were estimated from amplification of reference gene primers within the assay. Sequence reads were collapsed and filtered to measure the absolute abundance of every unique TCRbeta CDR3 rearrangement. For each sample, productive Simpson clonality was calculated as the square root of Simpson's diversity index across productive rearrangements. TCRdb took this table from immuneACCESS and kept in-frame rearrangements with V and J called. Such tables lack part of the clones; where checked against another copy, unresolved V genes explain under half of the gap, and the rest is unexplained. The DNA gave D and trimming, while V, J and clone size come from that table. In all, the sample holds over 200,000 clones, and around 92% of those were seen once. Just over 2.5% of the sample rests with the top ten.

Broader findings and caveats from the paper: Clinical and demographic metadata were provided uncurated, with the amount varying by source and participant.

Notes on this clone: Its target antigen remains unknown. Per-base quality was not reported, and no clone a single base away is much larger than it.

The sequence links TRBV7-2 to TRBJ2-5; the best D guess is TRBD2, with 6 bases matching. This TCR came from a person under 35 with COVID-19, enrolled during active disease. Material: peripheral blood. The sequenced DNA is TGTGCCAGCAGCCGAGAGCGGGAAGAGACCCAGTACTTC. Its translation is CASSREREETQYF.